This entry describes one T cell receptor beta chain. Its antigen remains unidentified. This sample is drawn from a study of cytomegalovirus exposure and HLA in healthy donors. Background on the study: A data release that came early held some 79 million unique TCRs from HLA-typed donors.

Vbeta (60) and Jbeta (13) primers were used in the PCR. Produced via immunoSEQ multiplex PCR; TCRdb's table is partial and in-frame only. The top ten hold 6.3% of the sample, which has about 190,000 clones, roughly 80% seen once. The V and J ends lost 3 bases and 2 bases respectively, with 11 bases between them. CDR1 is MGHDK and CDR2 is SYGVNS in the germline V gene. There are 15 residues in the CDR3. Study results and limitations: Previously analyzed data showed that most TCR beta V segments were productive at a frequency of about 90% or about 30%.

Healthy bone marrow donors made up the donors. Material: PBMCs. The sequence came from a middle-aged man in good health and CMV-seropositive. This chain uses TRBV25-1 with TRBJ2-1; weak D call: TRBD2 (6 bases). CDR3 nucleotide sequence: TGTGCCAGCAGTGAGGCCCGCGGGGCCTACAATGAGCAGTTCTTC. Translation: CASSEARGAYNEQFF.